The TCR beta chain described here comes from a study of cytomegalovirus exposure and HLA in healthy donors. Between the trimmed V and J ends, which lost 0 bases and 4 bases, there was a span of 13 bases. CDR3 length equals 16 residues. Germline V gives CDR1 SGHTS, CDR2 YDEGEE. PCR involved 60 Vbeta and 13 Jbeta primers. Authors' methods: A follow-up analysis tallied about 88 million unique TCR beta chains, some 11 million shared. The protocol was immunoSEQ multiplex PCR, while the TCRdb copy is restricted to in-frame clones and leaves out a portion. The DNA was the basis for D and trimming; V, J and clone size are from that table. The table has approximately 140,000 clones, about four fifths seen once. Study findings and constraints: Rarity held for most TCR sequences, but there were some public TCRs that occurred in many donors. DRB1 had the most TCR associations and HLA-C the fewest, a later analysis found, with rates varying by HLA locus. The authors enumerated 150 to 200 TCR beta chains as linked to cytomegalovirus.

A word on this clone: Its matching antigen is unknown.

V is TRBV5-8 and J is TRBJ2-2; no definite D call. The sample taken for sequencing was PBMCs. The clonotype originates from a woman aged 40 to 50 in good health and CMV-seropositive. The CDR3 DNA reads as TGTGCCAGCAGCTTGGGAGCCTTTTTCGGCACCGGGGAGCTGTTTTTT. This sequence encodes CASSLGAFFGTGELFF.